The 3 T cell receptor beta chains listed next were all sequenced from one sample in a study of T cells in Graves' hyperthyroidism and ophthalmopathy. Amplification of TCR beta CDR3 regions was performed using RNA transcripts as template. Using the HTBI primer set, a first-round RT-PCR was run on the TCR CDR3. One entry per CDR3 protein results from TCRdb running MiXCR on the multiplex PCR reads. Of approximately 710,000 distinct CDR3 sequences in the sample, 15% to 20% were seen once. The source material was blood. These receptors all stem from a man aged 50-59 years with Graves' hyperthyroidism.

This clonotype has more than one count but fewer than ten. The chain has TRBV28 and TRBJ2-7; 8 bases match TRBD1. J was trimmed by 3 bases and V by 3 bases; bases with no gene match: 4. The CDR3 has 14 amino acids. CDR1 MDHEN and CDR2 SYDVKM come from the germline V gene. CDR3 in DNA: TGTGCCAGCAGTTTGGGACAGGCTTTCTACGAGCAGTACTTC. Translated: CASSLGQAFYEQYF.

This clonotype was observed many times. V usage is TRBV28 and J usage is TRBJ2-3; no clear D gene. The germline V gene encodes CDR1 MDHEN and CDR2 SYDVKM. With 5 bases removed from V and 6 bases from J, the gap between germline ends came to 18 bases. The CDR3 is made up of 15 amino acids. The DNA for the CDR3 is TGTGCCAGCAGTCCCGGTGCCGTCCCGACGGATACGCAGTATTTT. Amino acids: CASSPGAVPTDTQYF.

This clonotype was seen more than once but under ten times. CDR3 amino acids: CASRREGAIFRKLFF. The CDR3 DNA follows: TGTGCCAGCAGACGAGAGGGGGCAATTTTCAGAAAACTGTTTTTT. The genes are TRBV28 and TRBJ1-4; 7 bases align to TRBD1. This CDR3 region has 15 residues. Germline V lookup: CDR1 MDHEN, CDR2 SYDVKM. V trimming: 6 bases; J trimming: 10 bases; junction bases outside the gene matches: 14.